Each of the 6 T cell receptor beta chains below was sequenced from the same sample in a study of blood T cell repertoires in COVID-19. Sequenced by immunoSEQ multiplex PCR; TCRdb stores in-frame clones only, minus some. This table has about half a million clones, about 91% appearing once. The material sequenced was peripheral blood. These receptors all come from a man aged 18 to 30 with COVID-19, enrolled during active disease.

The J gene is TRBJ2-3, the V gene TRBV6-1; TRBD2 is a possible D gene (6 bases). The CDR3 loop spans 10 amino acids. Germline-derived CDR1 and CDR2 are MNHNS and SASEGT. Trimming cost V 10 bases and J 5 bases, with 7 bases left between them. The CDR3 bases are TGTGCCACCGGGGGAGATACGCAGTATTTT. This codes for CATGGDTQYF.

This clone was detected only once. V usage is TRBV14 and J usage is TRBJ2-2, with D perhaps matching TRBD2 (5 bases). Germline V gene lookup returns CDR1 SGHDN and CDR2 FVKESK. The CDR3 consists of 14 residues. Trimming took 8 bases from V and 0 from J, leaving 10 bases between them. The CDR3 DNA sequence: TGTGCCAGCCGGTTCGGGACGAACACCGGGGAGCTGTTTTTT. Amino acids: CASRFGTNTGELFF.

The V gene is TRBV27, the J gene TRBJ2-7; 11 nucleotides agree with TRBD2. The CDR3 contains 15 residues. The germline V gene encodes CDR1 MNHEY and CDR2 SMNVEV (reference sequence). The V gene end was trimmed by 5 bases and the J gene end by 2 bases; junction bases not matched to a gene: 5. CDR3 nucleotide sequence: TGTGCCAGCAGTAAGACTAGCGGGGAGGCCTACGAGCAGTACTTC. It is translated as CASSKTSGEAYEQYF.

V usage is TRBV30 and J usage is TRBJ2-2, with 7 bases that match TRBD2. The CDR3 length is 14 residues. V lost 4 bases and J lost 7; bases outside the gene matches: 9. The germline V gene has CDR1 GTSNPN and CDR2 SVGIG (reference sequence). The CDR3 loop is CAWTKRGVGGELFF. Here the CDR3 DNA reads TGTGCCTGGACCAAACGGGGGGTCGGCGGGGAGCTGTTTTTT.

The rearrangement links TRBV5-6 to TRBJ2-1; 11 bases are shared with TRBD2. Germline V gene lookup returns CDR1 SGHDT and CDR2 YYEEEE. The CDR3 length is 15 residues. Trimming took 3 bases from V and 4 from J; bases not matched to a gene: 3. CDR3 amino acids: CASSWGTSGYNEQFF. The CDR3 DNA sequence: TGTGCCAGCAGCTGGGGGACTAGCGGTTACAATGAGCAGTTCTTC.

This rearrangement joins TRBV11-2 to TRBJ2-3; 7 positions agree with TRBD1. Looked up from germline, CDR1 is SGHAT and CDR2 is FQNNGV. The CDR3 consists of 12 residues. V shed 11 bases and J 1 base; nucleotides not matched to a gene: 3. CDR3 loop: CAVQGRTDTQYF. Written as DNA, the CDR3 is TGTGCCGTACAGGGGCGCACAGATACGCAGTATTTT.